The 24 T cell receptor beta chains in this list originate from one sample, sequenced in a study of response to subunit inactivated influenza vaccine. TCRdb ran MiXCR on the RT-PCR reads and lists one entry per CDR3 protein. The sample lists about 240,000 distinct CDR3 sequences; about 12% were seen once. Sequenced material: non-naive T cells sorted from PBMCs, taken 14 to 15 days before vaccination. The receptors stem from a man in his fifties who received an inactivated influenza vaccine.

V and J are TRBV3-1 and TRBJ2-7; 13 bases line up with TRBD2. There are 13 residues in the CDR3. J was trimmed by 7 bases and V by 4 bases; bases with no gene match: 1. CDR1 is LGHDT and CDR2 is YNNKEL in the germline V gene (reference sequence). The CDR3 DNA follows: TGTGCCAGCAGCCCGGGACTAGCGGGAGAGCAGTACTTC. Amino acids: CASSPGLAGEQYF.

This clonotype came up a few times. The chain carries TRBV12-3 or TRBV12-4 and TRBJ2-5; D possibly corresponds to TRBD1 (6 bases). CDR3 length: 13 amino acids. V lost 2 bases to trimming and J lost 9 bases, with 13 bases between them. CDR3 protein: CASSLQEDSPQYF. The CDR3 DNA reads as TGTGCCAGCAGTTTACAGGAGGACAGTCCCCAGTACTTC.

This sequence joins TRBV6-2 or TRBV6-3 and TRBJ2-6, with 7 bases matching TRBD1. V was pared by 7 bases and J by 0 bases, with 3 bases of the junction left unmatched. The CDR3 covers 15 residues. The germline CDR1 and CDR2 sequences are MNHEY and SVGEGT. The CDR3 nucleotides are TGTGCCAGCACCCGACAGGGCTCTGGGGCCAACGTCCTGACTTTC. Residues: CASTRQGSGANVLTF.

Only a few counts were recorded for this clonotype. The chain couples TRBV5-1 to TRBJ1-2, with D unresolved. Germline CDR1 SGHRS, CDR2 YFSETQ. This CDR3 comprises 16 residues. V shed 0 bases and J shed 8 bases, with 20 bases lying between them. The CDR3 sequence is CASSLGHASTVRGYTF. The CDR3 DNA is TGCGCCAGCAGCTTGGGGCATGCGAGCACGGTACGAGGCTACACCTTC. The full variable domain, its missing parts supplied by reference TRBV5-1 and TRBJ1-2, is KAGVTQTPRYLIKTRGQQVTLSCSPISGHRSVSWYQQTPGQGLQFLFEYFSETQRNKGNFPGRFSGRQFSNSRSEMNVSTLELGDSALYLCASSLGHASTVRGYTFGSGTRLTVV.

This clonotype turned up a few times. CDR3 DNA: TGTGCCAGCAGTGTAACAAGACTTTATGGCTACACCTTC. Translating gives CASSVTRLYGYTF. The chain joins TRBV2 to TRBJ1-2; D unclear. Germline CDR1 is SNHLY and CDR2 is FYNNEI. V dropped 4 bases and J dropped 5 bases, with 11 bases sitting between them. CDR3 length equals 13 residues.

The chain links TRBV4-2 to TRBJ1-5; 10 bases align to TRBD1. Germline CDR1 is LGHNA and CDR2 is YNFKEQ. J was trimmed by 7 bases and V by 1 base; bases with no gene match: 4. The CDR3 is 15 residues long. CDR3 bases: TGTGCCAGCAGCCAAGGGGGGACAGGGGACCAGCCCCAGCATTTT. Translating gives CASSQGGTGDQPQHF.

This clonotype is a singleton in its sample. The rearrangement uses TRBV12-3 or TRBV12-4 and TRBJ1-4; D is uncertain. This CDR3 spans 14 amino acids. Trimming pared 1 base from V and 5 bases from J, leaving 8 bases between. The DNA of the CDR3 is TGTGCCAGCAGTTTAGGTCCTTACAATGAAAAACTGTTTTTT. Its translation: CASSLGPYNEKLFF.

The sample holds a few counts of this clonotype. This chain links TRBV5-1 with TRBJ1-1; 9 bases are a match to TRBD1. This CDR3 region has 18 residues. Germline assignment: CDR1 SGHRS and CDR2 YFSETQ. Trimming removed 0 bases from V and 5 bases from J; junction bases left unmatched: 14. CDR3 amino acids: CASSLGFGQGNRWTEAFF. In nucleotides, the CDR3 is TGCGCCAGCAGCTTGGGTTTTGGACAGGGGAATAGATGGACTGAAGCTTTCTTT. Complete variable domain (other parts from reference TRBV5-1 and TRBJ1-1): KAGVTQTPRYLIKTRGQQVTLSCSPISGHRSVSWYQQTPGQGLQFLFEYFSETQRNKGNFPGRFSGRQFSNSRSEMNVSTLELGDSALYLCASSLGFGQGNRWTEAFFGQGTRLTVV.

This clonotype was found many times. The chain joins TRBV7-8 to TRBJ2-7, with a tentative D call TRBD1 (5 bases). Germline lookup yields CDR1 SGHVS and CDR2 FQNEAQ. V gave up 4 bases and J gave up 2 bases, with 18 bases separating them. The CDR3 consists of 16 residues. For the CDR3, the DNA is TGTGCCAGCAGCTCGGTTGGGGCCCGGGTCACCTACGAGCAGTACTTC. Protein sequence: CASSSVGARVTYEQYF.

This clonotype came up a few times. The chain is built from TRBV10-3 and TRBJ2-7; unclear D gene. Germline CDR1 ENHRY, CDR2 SYGVKD. The CDR3 totals 14 residues. Trimming cost V 6 bases and J 2 bases, with 14 bases left between them. CDR3 nucleotides: TGTGCCATCAGGGAGAGGCCGAGCACCTACGAGCAGTACTTC. It yields the protein CAIRERPSTYEQYF.

The V gene is TRBV28, the J gene TRBJ2-7; 10 positions match TRBD1. V trimming: 3 bases; J trimming: 4 bases; junction bases outside the gene matches: 9. The germline V gene encodes CDR1 MDHEN and CDR2 SYDVKM. The CDR3 has 16 residues. The CDR3 DNA reads TGTGCCAGCAGTTTGGGGGCTGGACAGGGGGGATACGAGCAGTACTTC. It specifies CASSLGAGQGGYEQYF.

This clonotype has a single count. This chain uses TRBV10-2 with TRBJ1-5; 7 bases are a match to TRBD1. J was trimmed by 5 bases and V by 8 bases; bases with no gene match: 9. The CDR3 runs 14 residues. The germline CDR1 and CDR2 sequences are WSHSY and SAAADI. This chain's CDR3 is CASDIGTADQPQHF. DNA of the CDR3: TGCGCCAGCGACATAGGGACAGCTGATCAGCCCCAGCATTTT.

This clonotype came up many times. The chain uses TRBV28 and TRBJ1-5, with a weak D call TRBD1 (5 bases). The CDR3 sequence is 18 residues long. From germline, CDR1 is MDHEN and CDR2 SYDVKM. V lost 4 bases and J 2 bases, leaving 21 bases between the germline ends. The DNA of the CDR3 is TGTGCCAGCAGTTCCTGGAGAAGGTCCAGGGTGGGCAATCAGCCCCAGCATTTT. Its protein is CASSSWRRSRVGNQPQHF.

The J gene is TRBJ2-1, the V gene TRBV15; maybe TRBD2 (6 bases). The CDR3 loop spans 13 amino acids. Germline V gene lookup returns CDR1 LNHNV and CDR2 YYDKDF (reference sequence). The V end was cut by 2 bases, the J end by 15 bases, with 17 bases between. The CDR3 DNA follows: TGTGCCACCAGCAGATCCCGGGACTCAGTTCGGTTCTTC. This codes for CATSRSRDSVRFF.

This clonotype showed up just a few times. The V and J genes are TRBV12-3 or TRBV12-4 and TRBJ2-1, with D tentatively TRBD1 (6 bases). This CDR3 contains 13 residues. V lost 6 bases and J lost 2, with 8 bases in between. CDR3 sequence reads: CASSKGAYNEQFF. The DNA for the CDR3 is TGTGCCAGCAGCAAGGGGGCCTACAATGAGCAGTTCTTC.

This clonotype was counted only a few times. The chain's CDR3 is CASSSLGGKTQYF. In DNA form, the CDR3 reads TGTGCCAGCAGCTCACTAGGGGGGAAGACCCAGTACTTC. The chain joins TRBV7-7 to TRBJ2-5, with D perhaps TRBD1 or TRBD2 (6 bases each). The V end lost 4 bases, the J end lost 6 bases, and 12 bases lay between the germline ends. This CDR3 contains 13 residues. Germline values: CDR1 SSHAT, CDR2 FNYEAQ (reference sequence).

This clonotype was picked up many times. The gene calls are TRBV29-1 and TRBJ2-7; 7 bases are shared with TRBD1. Germline CDR1 is SQVTM and CDR2 is ANQGSEA. The CDR3 has 15 amino acids. V lost 3 bases and J lost 0; bases outside the gene matches: 8. Here the CDR3 reads CSVESDRETSYEQYF. The CDR3 coding sequence is TGCAGCGTTGAGTCCGACAGGGAAACCTCCTACGAGCAGTACTTC.

This clonotype has a count of ten or more. This rearrangement joins TRBV10-2 to TRBJ1-5; tentative D call: TRBD1 (6 bases). Looked up from germline, CDR1 is WSHSY and CDR2 is SAAADI. The CDR3 is 13 residues long. V was clipped by 7 bases and J by 5 bases, with 12 bases between them. CDR3 nucleotides: TGCGCCAGCAATAAGGGGGGTTATCAGCCCCAGCATTTT. Its translation: CASNKGGYQPQHF.

This clonotype was seen a few times. The chain links TRBV28 to TRBJ1-2, with 12 bases lining up with TRBD1. V was pared by 3 bases and J by 3 bases, with 2 bases of the junction left unmatched. CDR3 length: 15 amino acids. Germline V gene sequence: CDR1 MDHEN, CDR2 SYDVKM. CDR3 nucleotide sequence: TGTGCCAGCAGTTTTGGGACAGGGGGCCACTATGGCTACACCTTC. It codes for CASSFGTGGHYGYTF.

This clonotype has more than one count but fewer than ten. The V and J genes are TRBV5-1 and TRBJ2-2; 8 positions agree with TRBD2. Germline CDR1 and CDR2: SGHRS and YFSETQ. V lost 4 bases, J lost 3 bases, and 8 bases stayed unmatched. The CDR3 contains 16 residues. CDR3 loop: CASSQPGGPDTGELFF. The CDR3 coding sequence is TGCGCCAGCAGCCAACCGGGGGGGCCTGACACCGGGGAGCTGTTTTTT.

This clonotype showed up many times. V gene TRBV12-3 or TRBV12-4 combines with J gene TRBJ2-7, with 9 positions matching TRBD1. The CDR3 has 13 residues. Germline trimming cut 6 bases from V and 5 bases from J; bases unmatched to any gene: 5. For the CDR3, the DNA is TGTGCCAGCAGCGTGGACAGGGGAGACGAGCAGTACTTC. Translating it yields CASSVDRGDEQYF.

This chain links TRBV2 with TRBJ2-7; 12 bases agree with TRBD2. V shed 3 bases and J 2 bases; nucleotides not matched to a gene: 2. The CDR3 sequence is 15 residues long. From germline, CDR1 is SNHLY and CDR2 FYNNEI. For the CDR3, the DNA is TGTGCCAGCAGTGACGGACTAGCGGGACCCTACGAGCAGTACTTC. It translates to CASSDGLAGPYEQYF.

This clonotype was seen a handful of times. This chain joins TRBV7-2 and TRBJ2-7; 8 positions match TRBD2. Germline loops: CDR1 SGHTA, CDR2 FQGNSA. Trimming at V came to 1 base and at J to 1 base, leaving 3 bases not matched to a gene. The CDR3 is 15 residues long. In DNA, the CDR3 is TGTGCCAGCAGCTTAGGACTAGCGTTTTCCTACGAGCAGTACTTC. This gives the protein CASSLGLAFSYEQYF. Based on the CDR3 plus reference TRBV7-2 and TRBJ2-7, the full variable domain is GAGVSQSPSNKVTEKGKDVELRCDPISGHTALYWYRQSLGQGLEFLIYFQGNSAPDKSGLPSDRFSAERTGGSVSTLTIQRTQQEDSAVYLCASSLGLAFSYEQYFGPGTRLTVT.

A few counts support this clonotype. The chain couples TRBV7-9 to TRBJ1-4; D ambiguous. This CDR3 contains 16 residues. V shed 5 bases and J shed 9 bases, with 22 bases lying between them. Per the germline V gene, CDR1 is SEHNR and CDR2 is FQNEAQ (reference sequence). Here the CDR3 reads CASSRSEATSGKKLFF. The DNA of the CDR3 is TGTGCCAGCAGCCGGAGTGAGGCCACTTCAGGCAAAAAACTGTTTTTT.